The 14 T cell receptor beta chains below all came from one sample that was sequenced in a study of blood T cell repertoires in COVID-19. Only in-frame clones appear in the TCRdb table, and some are missing; sequencing was by immunoSEQ multiplex PCR. The table has under 300,000 clones, 65% to 85% seen once. The sequenced material came from peripheral blood. These receptor sequences come from a woman aged 40 to 49 with active or convalescent COVID-19.

This sequence joins TRBV7-9 and TRBJ2-7; TRBD2 is a possible D gene (5 bases). V was cut by 5 bases and J by 6 bases, with 20 bases left in between. CDR1 is SEHNR and CDR2 is FQNEAQ in the germline V gene (reference sequence). CDR3 length: 15 amino acids. The CDR3 is CASSPNGRGSGEQYV. The CDR3 region has the DNA TGTGCCAGCAGCCCTAACGGTCGCGGGTCTGGCGAGCAGTACGTC.

With respect to this clone: The same CDR3 arises from other DNA sequences in this sample as well. The V call is TRBV2, the J call TRBJ1-2; D is uncertain. The CDR3 runs to 11 residues. Trimming left V 8 bases short and J 3 bases short, with 7 bases between. CDR1 is SNHLY and CDR2 is FYNNEI in the germline V gene. This CDR3 is CASGADYGYTF. DNA of the CDR3: TGTGCCAGCGGTGCCGACTATGGCTACACCTTC.

The DNA of the CDR3 is TGTGCCAGCAGCACTCTTGGACAGGGGGCTACAGATACGCAGTATTTT. Its translation is CASSTLGQGATDTQYF. The chain joins TRBV5-6 to TRBJ2-3, with 11 bases fitting TRBD1. Germline V gene data show CDR1 as SGHDT and CDR2 as YYEEEE. This CDR3 comprises 16 residues. With V trimmed by 4 bases and J by 3 bases, 7 bases remained unmatched.

The J gene is TRBJ1-2, the V gene TRBV24-1; 12 bases are shared with TRBD1. V lost 3 bases, J lost 7 bases, and 8 bases stayed unmatched. The V gene's germline CDR1 is KGHDR and CDR2 SFDVKD. This CDR3 comprises 16 residues. Written as DNA, the CDR3 is TGTGCCACCAGTGATACTACGGGACAGGGGGCCGGTGGCTACACCTTC. Translation gives CATSDTTGQGAGGYTF.

In its sample, this clone was seen a few times. The V and J genes are TRBV23-1 and TRBJ1-3; D is undetermined. TRBV23-1 is placed among ORFs of uncertain function. The V and J ends lost 8 bases and 9 bases respectively, with 11 bases between them. This CDR3 region has 11 residues. This CDR3 is CASWAGSTIYF. DNA for the CDR3: TGCGCCAGCTGGGCCGGGAGCACCATATATTTT.

This clone was seen just once. This chain connects TRBV29-1 to TRBJ1-1; the match to TRBD1 covers 7 bases. The CDR3 extends over 13 amino acids. Per the germline V gene, CDR1 is SQVTM and CDR2 is ANQGSEA. Germline trimming cut 7 bases from V and 0 bases from J; bases unmatched to any gene: 5. The CDR3 region is CSATQGVNTEAFF. The CDR3 DNA reads as TGCAGCGCTACCCAGGGGGTGAACACTGAAGCTTTCTTT.

The chain recombines TRBV11-1 with TRBJ2-7; D remains unclear. Germline CDR1 SGHAT, CDR2 FQDESV (reference sequence). The CDR3 loop spans 12 amino acids. The V end lost 4 bases, the J end lost 0 bases, and 4 bases lay between the germline ends. The CDR3 DNA reads as TGTGCCAGCAGCTCCCTCTCCTACGAGCAGTACTTC. Protein sequence: CASSSLSYEQYF.

V gene TRBV5-1 combines with J gene TRBJ2-3; 16 nucleotides align to TRBD2. The V gene end was trimmed by 3 bases and the J gene end by 4 bases; junction bases not matched to a gene: 5. CDR3 length: 17 residues. The germline gives CDR1 SGHRS, CDR2 YFSETQ. CDR3 sequence reads: CASSSGLAGGQADTQYF. For the CDR3, the DNA is TGCGCCAGCAGCTCGGGACTAGCGGGGGGGCAGGCAGATACGCAGTATTTT.

The chain couples TRBV10-3 to TRBJ1-2; TRBD1 matches 7 bases. There are 13 residues in the CDR3. V lost 5 bases, J lost 5 bases, and 5 bases stayed unmatched. Germline CDR1 reads ENHRY; CDR2 reads SYGVKD. The CDR3 loop is CAISLRGQYGYTF. The CDR3 DNA follows: TGTGCCATCAGTTTGCGGGGACAGTATGGCTACACCTTC.

This clone has just a few counts. The V gene is TRBV30, the J gene TRBJ2-3; 7 bases agree with TRBD1. CDR3 length: 16 residues. J was trimmed by 3 bases and V by 6 bases; bases with no gene match: 15. From germline, CDR1 is GTSNPN and CDR2 SVGIG (reference sequence). CDR3 amino acids: CACHKYRQGETDTQYF. DNA for the CDR3: TGTGCCTGCCATAAGTACAGACAGGGAGAGACAGATACGCAGTATTTT.

In nucleotides, the CDR3 is TGTGCCAGCAGTTTTTACTCGGCGGGGGGCCGGGATGAGCAGTTCTTC. Translating gives CASSFYSAGGRDEQFF. The V call is TRBV27, the J call TRBJ2-1; 8 bases are shared with TRBD2. This CDR3 has 16 residues. V shed 3 bases and J 8 bases; nucleotides not matched to a gene: 12. The germline V gene has CDR1 MNHEY and CDR2 SMNVEV (reference sequence).

The chain recombines TRBV6-5 with TRBJ1-6; D is unresolved. The CDR3 runs to 16 residues. CDR1 and CDR2 from the germline V gene are MNHEY and SVGAGI. V lost 0 bases and J lost 3, with 9 bases in between. CDR3 loop: CASSYSRADYNSPLHF. Written as DNA, the CDR3 is TGTGCCAGCAGTTACTCGAGGGCAGACTATAATTCACCCCTCCACTTT.

This rearrangement joins TRBV27 to TRBJ1-1; 8 bases fit TRBD1. Germline CDR1 MNHEY, CDR2 SMNVEV (reference sequence). The CDR3 totals 17 residues. Germline trimming cut 3 bases from V and 2 bases from J; bases unmatched to any gene: 11. The CDR3 DNA reads as TGTGCCAGCAGTTTTTTAACAGGGGGGAGAAATAACACTGAAGCTTTCTTT. Its protein product is CASSFLTGGRNNTEAFF.

V gene TRBV15 combines with J gene TRBJ2-1; TRBD2 aligns across 7 bases. Trimming took 4 bases from V and 7 from J; bases not matched to a gene: 10. The CDR3 is 15 residues long. CDR1 and CDR2 from the germline V gene are LNHNV and YYDKDF (reference sequence). In DNA form, the CDR3 reads TGTGCCACCAGCATCCAGAGGTCTAGCGGTAATGAGCAGTTCTTC. Its translation: CATSIQRSSGNEQFF.